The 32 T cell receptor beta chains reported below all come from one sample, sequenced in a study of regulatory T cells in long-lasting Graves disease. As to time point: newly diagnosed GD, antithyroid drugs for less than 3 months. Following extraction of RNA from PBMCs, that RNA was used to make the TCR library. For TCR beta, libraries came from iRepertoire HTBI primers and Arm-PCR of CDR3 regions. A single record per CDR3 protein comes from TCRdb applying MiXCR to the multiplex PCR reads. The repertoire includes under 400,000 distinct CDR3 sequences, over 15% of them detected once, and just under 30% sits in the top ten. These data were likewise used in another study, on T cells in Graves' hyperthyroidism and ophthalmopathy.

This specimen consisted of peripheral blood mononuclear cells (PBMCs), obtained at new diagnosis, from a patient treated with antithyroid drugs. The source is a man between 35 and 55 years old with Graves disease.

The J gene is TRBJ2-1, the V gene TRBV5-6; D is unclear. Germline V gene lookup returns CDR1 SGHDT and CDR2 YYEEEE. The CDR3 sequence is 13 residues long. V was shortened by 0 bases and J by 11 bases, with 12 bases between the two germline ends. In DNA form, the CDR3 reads TGTGCCAGCAGCTTGGATCGGCGTTCTAAGCAGTTCTTC. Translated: CASSLDRRSKQFF.

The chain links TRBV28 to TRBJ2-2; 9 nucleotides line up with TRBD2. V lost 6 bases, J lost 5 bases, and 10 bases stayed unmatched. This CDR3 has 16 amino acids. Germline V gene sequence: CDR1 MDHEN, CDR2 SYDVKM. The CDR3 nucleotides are TGTGCCAGCAGCCAGCTAGCGGGAAAGGGTACCGGGGAGCTGTTTTTT. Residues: CASSQLAGKGTGELFF.

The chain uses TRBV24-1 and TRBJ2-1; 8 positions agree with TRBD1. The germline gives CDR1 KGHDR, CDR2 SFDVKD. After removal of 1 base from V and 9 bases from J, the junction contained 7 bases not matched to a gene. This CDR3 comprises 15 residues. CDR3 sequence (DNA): TGTGCCACCAGTGATTTAACGCAGGGGGCGGTTGAGCAGTTCTTC. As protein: CATSDLTQGAVEQFF.

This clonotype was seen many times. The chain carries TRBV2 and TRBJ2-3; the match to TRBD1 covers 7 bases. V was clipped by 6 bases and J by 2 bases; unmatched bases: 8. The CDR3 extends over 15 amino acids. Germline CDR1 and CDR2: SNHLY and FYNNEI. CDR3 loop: CASSQARGHTDTQYF. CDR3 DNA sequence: TGTGCCAGCAGCCAGGCGAGGGGGCACACAGATACGCAGTATTTT.

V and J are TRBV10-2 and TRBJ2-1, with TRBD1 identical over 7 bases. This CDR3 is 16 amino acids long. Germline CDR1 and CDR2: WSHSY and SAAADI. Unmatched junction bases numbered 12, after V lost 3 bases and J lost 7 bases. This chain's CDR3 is CASSDSYRQGRNEQFF. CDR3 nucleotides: TGCGCCAGCAGTGACTCCTACAGACAGGGCAGAAATGAGCAGTTCTTC.

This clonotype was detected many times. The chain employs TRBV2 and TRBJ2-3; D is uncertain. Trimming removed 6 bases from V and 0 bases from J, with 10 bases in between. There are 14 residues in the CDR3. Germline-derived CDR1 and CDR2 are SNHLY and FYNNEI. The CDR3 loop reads CASRIQSSTDTQYF. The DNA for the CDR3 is TGTGCCAGCAGGATCCAGTCTAGCACAGATACGCAGTATTTT.

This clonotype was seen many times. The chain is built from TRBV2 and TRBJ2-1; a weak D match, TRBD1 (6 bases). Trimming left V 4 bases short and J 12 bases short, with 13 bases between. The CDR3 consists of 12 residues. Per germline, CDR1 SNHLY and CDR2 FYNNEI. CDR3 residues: CASSVWTEGQFF. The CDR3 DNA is TGTGCCAGCAGTGTTTGGACAGAAGGGCAGTTCTTC. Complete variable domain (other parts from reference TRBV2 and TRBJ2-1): EPEVTQTPSHQVTQMGQEVILRCVPISNHLYFYWYRQILGQKVEFLVSFYNNEISEKSEIFDDQFSVERPDGSNFTLKIRSTKLEDSAMYFCASSVWTEGQFFGPGTRLTVL.

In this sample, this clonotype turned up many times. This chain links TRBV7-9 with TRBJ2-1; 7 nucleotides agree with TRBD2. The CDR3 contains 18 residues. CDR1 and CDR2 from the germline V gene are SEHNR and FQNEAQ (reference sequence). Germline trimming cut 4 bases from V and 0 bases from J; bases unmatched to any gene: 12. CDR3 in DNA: TGTGCCAGCAGCTCAGGGAGGCAGCGGGGCCCCTCCTACAATGAGCAGTTCTTC. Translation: CASSSGRQRGPSYNEQFF.

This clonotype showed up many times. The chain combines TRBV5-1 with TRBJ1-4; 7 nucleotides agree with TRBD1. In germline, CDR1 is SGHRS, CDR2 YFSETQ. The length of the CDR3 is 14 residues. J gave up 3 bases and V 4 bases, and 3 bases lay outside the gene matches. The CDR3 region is CASSVGTANEKLFF. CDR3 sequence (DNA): TGCGCCAGCAGCGTCGGGACAGCTAATGAAAAACTGTTTTTT. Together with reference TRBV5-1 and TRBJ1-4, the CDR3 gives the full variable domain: KAGVTQTPRYLIKTRGQQVTLSCSPISGHRSVSWYQQTPGQGLQFLFEYFSETQRNKGNFPGRFSGRQFSNSRSEMNVSTLELGDSALYLCASSVGTANEKLFFGSGTQLSVL.

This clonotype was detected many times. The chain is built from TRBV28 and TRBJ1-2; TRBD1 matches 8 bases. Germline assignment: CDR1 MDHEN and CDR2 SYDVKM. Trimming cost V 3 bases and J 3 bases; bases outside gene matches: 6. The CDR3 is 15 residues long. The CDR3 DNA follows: TGTGCCAGCAGTTTCCTCGGACAGGGCCACTATGGCTACACCTTC. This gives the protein CASSFLGQGHYGYTF.

CDR3 nucleotide sequence: TGTGCCAGCAGTTACCCCAGGAATACGCAGTATTTT. Its protein is CASSYPRNTQYF. The chain uses TRBV6-2 or TRBV6-3 and TRBJ2-3; D gene unclear. The CDR3 spans 12 residues. Trimming pared 2 bases from V and 7 bases from J, leaving 7 bases between. Germline-derived CDR1 and CDR2 are MNHEY and SVGEGT.

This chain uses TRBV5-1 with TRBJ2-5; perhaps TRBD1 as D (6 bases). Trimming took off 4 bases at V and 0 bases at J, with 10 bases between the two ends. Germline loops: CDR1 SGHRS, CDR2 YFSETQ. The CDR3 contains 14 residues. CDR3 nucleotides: TGCGCCAGCAGCCTGGGACACAACCAAGAGACCCAGTACTTC. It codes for CASSLGHNQETQYF. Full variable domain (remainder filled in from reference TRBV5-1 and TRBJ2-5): KAGVTQTPRYLIKTRGQQVTLSCSPISGHRSVSWYQQTPGQGLQFLFEYFSETQRNKGNFPGRFSGRQFSNSRSEMNVSTLELGDSALYLCASSLGHNQETQYFGPGTRLLVL.

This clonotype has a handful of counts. The CDR3 region has the DNA TGCAGTGCTAGAGTCCCATTCGGGGAGCTGTTTTTT. It is translated as CSARVPFGELFF. The chain joins TRBV20-1 to TRBJ2-2, with D hard to call. Germline-derived CDR1 and CDR2 are DFQATT and SNEGSKA (reference sequence). CDR3 length: 12 residues. V lost 1 base and J 7 bases, leaving 7 bases between the germline ends.

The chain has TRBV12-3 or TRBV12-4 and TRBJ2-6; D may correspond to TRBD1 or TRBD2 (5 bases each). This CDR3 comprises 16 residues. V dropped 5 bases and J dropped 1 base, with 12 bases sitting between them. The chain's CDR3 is CASSPRWGSGANVLTF. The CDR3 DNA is TGTGCCAGCAGTCCCCGGTGGGGGTCTGGGGCCAACGTCCTGACTTTC.

Written as DNA, the CDR3 is TGTGCCAGCAGTTTAGCGGTAGGACTAGCGGGGAACACAGATACGCAGTATTTT. It is translated as CASSLAVGLAGNTDTQYF. The rearrangement links TRBV12-3 or TRBV12-4 to TRBJ2-3; 12 bases are a match to TRBD2. Losses at the gene ends were 0 bases for V and 2 bases for J; bases not matched to a gene: 6. The CDR3 length is 18 residues.

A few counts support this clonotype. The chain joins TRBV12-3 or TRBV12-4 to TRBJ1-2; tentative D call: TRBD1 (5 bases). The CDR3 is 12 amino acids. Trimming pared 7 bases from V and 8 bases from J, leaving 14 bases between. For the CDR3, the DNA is TGTGCCAGCACCCGGGGGAGGGTCGGCTACACCTTC. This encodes CASTRGRVGYTF.

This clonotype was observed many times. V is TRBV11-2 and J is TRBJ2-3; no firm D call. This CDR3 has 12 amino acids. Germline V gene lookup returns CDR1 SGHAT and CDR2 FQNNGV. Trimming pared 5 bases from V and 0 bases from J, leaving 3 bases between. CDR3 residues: CASSRSTDTQYF. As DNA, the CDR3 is TGTGCCAGCAGCCGGAGCACAGATACGCAGTATTTT.

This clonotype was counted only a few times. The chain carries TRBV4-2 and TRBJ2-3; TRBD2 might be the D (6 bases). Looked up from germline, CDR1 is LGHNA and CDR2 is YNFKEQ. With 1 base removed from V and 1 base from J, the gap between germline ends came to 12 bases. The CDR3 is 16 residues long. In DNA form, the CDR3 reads TGTGCCAGCAGCCAAGGTGACCCGGGGGGCACAGATACGCAGTATTTT. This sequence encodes CASSQGDPGGTDTQYF.

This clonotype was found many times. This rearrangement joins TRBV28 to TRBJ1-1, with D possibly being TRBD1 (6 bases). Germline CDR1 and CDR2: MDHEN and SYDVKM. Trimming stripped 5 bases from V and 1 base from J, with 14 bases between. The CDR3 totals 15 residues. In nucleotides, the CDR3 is TGTGCCAGCAGTCCAAGGCAGGGGTGGAACACTGAAGCTTTCTTT. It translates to CASSPRQGWNTEAFF.

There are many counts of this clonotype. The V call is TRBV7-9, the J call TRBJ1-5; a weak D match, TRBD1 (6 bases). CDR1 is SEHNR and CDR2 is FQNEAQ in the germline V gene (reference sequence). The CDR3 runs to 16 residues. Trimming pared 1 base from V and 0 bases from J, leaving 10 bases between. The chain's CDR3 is CASSLGEGDSNQPQHF. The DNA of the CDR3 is TGTGCCAGCAGCTTAGGGGAGGGGGATAGCAATCAGCCCCAGCATTTT.

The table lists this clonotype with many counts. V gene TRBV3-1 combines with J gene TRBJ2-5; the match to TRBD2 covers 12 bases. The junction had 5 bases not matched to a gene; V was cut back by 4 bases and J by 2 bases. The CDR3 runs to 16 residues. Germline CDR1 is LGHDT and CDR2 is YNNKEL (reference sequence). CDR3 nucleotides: TGTGCCAGCAGCCCGACTAGCGGGGGCGATCAAGAGACCCAGTACTTC. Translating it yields CASSPTSGGDQETQYF.

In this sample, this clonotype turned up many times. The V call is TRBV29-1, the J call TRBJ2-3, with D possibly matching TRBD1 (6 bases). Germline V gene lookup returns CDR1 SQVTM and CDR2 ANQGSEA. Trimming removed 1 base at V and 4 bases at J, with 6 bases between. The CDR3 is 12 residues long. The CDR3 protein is CSVEAGADTQYF. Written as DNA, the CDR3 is TGCAGCGTTGAAGCAGGGGCAGATACGCAGTATTTT.

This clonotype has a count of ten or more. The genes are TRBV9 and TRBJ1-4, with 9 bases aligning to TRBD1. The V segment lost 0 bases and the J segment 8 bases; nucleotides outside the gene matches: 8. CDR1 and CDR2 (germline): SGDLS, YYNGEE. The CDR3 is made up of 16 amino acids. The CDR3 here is CASSVGDRGSGEKLFF. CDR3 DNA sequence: TGTGCCAGCAGCGTAGGAGACAGGGGGTCAGGGGAAAAACTGTTTTTT.

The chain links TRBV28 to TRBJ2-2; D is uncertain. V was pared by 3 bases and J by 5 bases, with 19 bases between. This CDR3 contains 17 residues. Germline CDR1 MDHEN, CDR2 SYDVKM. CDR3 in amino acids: CASSFVTAKLGTGELFF. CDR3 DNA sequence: TGTGCCAGCAGTTTCGTCACAGCCAAACTGGGGACCGGGGAGCTGTTTTTT.

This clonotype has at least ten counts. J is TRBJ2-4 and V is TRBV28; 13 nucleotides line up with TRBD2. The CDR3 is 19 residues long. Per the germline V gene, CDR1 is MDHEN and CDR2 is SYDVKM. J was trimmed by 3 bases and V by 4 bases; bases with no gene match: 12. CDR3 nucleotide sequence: TGTGCCAGCAGTTCGACTAGCGGGGGGAGTATTGAAGGCAAAAACATTCAGTACTTC. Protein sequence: CASSSTSGGSIEGKNIQYF.

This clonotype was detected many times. CDR3 DNA sequence: TGTGCCAGCAGCTCCCCAGGGGAGACCCAGTACTTC. Translation gives CASSSPGETQYF. The V gene is TRBV7-2, the J gene TRBJ2-5, with D maybe TRBD1 (5 bases). The CDR3 consists of 12 residues. Per the germline V gene, CDR1 is SGHTA and CDR2 is FQGNSA. Trimming removed 4 bases at V and 5 bases at J, with 8 bases between.

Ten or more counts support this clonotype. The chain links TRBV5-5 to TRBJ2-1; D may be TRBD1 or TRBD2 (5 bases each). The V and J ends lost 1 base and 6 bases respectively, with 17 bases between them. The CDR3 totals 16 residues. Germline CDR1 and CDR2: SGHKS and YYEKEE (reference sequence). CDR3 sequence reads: CASSLFRATRGNEQFF. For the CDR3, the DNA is TGTGCCAGCAGCTTGTTCCGGGCCACTAGGGGCAATGAGCAGTTCTTC.

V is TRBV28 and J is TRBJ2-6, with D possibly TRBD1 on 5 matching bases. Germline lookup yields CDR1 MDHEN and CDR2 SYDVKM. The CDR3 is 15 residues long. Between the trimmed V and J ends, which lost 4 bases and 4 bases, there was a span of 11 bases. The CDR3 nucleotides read TGTGCCAGCAGTTCCCCCCAGGGCGGGGCCAACGTCCTGACTTTC. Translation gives CASSSPQGGANVLTF.

The chain's CDR3 is CASSSYRRDTQYF. The CDR3 nucleotides are TGTGCCAGCAGTTCCTACCGGCGGGATACGCAGTATTTT. The chain joins TRBV6-5 to TRBJ2-3; D is unresolved. This CDR3 is built from 13 residues. V lost 4 bases and J lost 6, with 11 bases in between. Germline V gene sequence: CDR1 MNHEY, CDR2 SVGAGI.

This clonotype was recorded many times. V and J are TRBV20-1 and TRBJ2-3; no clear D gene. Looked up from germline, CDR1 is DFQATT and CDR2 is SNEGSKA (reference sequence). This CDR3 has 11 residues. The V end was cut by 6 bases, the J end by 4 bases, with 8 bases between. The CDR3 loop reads CSAGRADTQYF. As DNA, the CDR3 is TGCAGTGCAGGTCGGGCAGATACGCAGTATTTT.

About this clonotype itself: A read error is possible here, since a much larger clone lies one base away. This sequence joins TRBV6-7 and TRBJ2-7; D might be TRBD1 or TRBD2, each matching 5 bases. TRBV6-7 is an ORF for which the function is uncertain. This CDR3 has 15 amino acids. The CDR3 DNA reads TGTGCCCGCAGTCCCCGGGACGGCAGCTCCTACGAGCAGTACTTC. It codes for CARSPRDGSSYEQYF.

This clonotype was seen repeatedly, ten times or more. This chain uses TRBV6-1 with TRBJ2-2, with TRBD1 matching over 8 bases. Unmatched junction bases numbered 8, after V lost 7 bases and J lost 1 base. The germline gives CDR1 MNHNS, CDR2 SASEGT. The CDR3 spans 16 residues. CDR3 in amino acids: CASKPPGTGNTGELFF. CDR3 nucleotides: TGTGCCAGCAAACCTCCCGGGACAGGGAACACCGGGGAGCTGTTTTTT.